The 17 T cell receptor beta chains below were found in one sample sequenced in a study of cytomegalovirus exposure and HLA in healthy donors. The protocol was immunoSEQ multiplex PCR, while the TCRdb copy is restricted to in-frame clones and leaves out a portion. The data show 150,000 or so clones, around 87% seen once. Input material: PBMCs. These receptor sequences come from a woman between 25 and 40 years old in good health and CMV-seronegative.

The J gene is TRBJ1-1, the V gene TRBV4-2, with a possible D match to TRBD1 (6 bases). Germline V gene lookup returns CDR1 LGHNA and CDR2 YNFKEQ. Trimming took off 5 bases at V and 3 bases at J, with 19 bases between the two ends. The CDR3 has 16 amino acids. In DNA, the CDR3 is TGTGCCAGCAGCATAACCACAGGGCCCGGGGACACTGAAGCTTTCTTT. It codes for CASSITTGPGDTEAFF.

In its sample, this clone was seen once. The chain has TRBV6-1 and TRBJ1-5; D ambiguous. The CDR3 has 15 amino acids. Germline-derived CDR1 and CDR2 are MNHNS and SASEGT. V was trimmed by 1 base and J by 1 base, leaving 8 bases between them. CDR3 nucleotides: TGTGCCAGCAGTGAAGGAACATGGAGCAATCAGCCCCAGCATTTT. Translated: CASSEGTWSNQPQHF.

The rearrangement uses TRBV7-9 and TRBJ1-2; TRBD1 aligns across 10 bases. CDR3 length: 15 residues. Germline values: CDR1 SEHNR, CDR2 FQNEAQ (reference sequence). Trimming at V came to 4 bases and at J to 8 bases, leaving 10 bases not matched to a gene. The CDR3 DNA reads as TGTGCCAGCAGCTCAGAGACAGGGGGCGCAGAGGGCTACACCTTC. This gives the protein CASSSETGGAEGYTF.

The rearrangement uses TRBV5-1 and TRBJ2-7, with unresolved D. The CDR3 extends over 15 amino acids. The ends were cut back, 1 base at V and 0 bases at J, with 11 bases in the middle. Germline CDR1 SGHRS, CDR2 YFSETQ. The chain's CDR3 is CASSLRLESSYEQYF. As DNA, the CDR3 is TGCGCCAGCAGCTTGCGACTCGAGAGCTCCTACGAGCAGTACTTC.

The chain joins TRBV4-2 to TRBJ2-3, with 9 bases that match TRBD2. V shed 0 bases and J 4 bases; nucleotides not matched to a gene: 8. CDR1 and CDR2 from the germline V gene are LGHNA and YNFKEQ. The CDR3 is 17 amino acids. The CDR3 protein is CASSQESAGGRSDTQYF. DNA for the CDR3: TGTGCCAGCAGCCAAGAAAGCGCGGGGGGGCGGTCAGATACGCAGTATTTT.

As concerns this clone: Other DNA sequences in the sample encode the same CDR3. The gene calls are TRBV5-1 and TRBJ2-7; no reliable D call. The CDR3 covers 14 residues. The ends were cut back, 0 bases at V and 2 bases at J, with 9 bases in the middle. Germline V lookup: CDR1 SGHRS, CDR2 YFSETQ. CDR3 nucleotide sequence: TGCGCCAGCAGCTTGGCAAGAGGAGCCTACGAGCAGTACTTC. Its translation is CASSLARGAYEQYF.

This chain joins TRBV5-8 and TRBJ2-7, with D perhaps TRBD1 (8 bases). Trimming removed 1 base from V and 5 bases from J, with 13 bases in between. Germline CDR1 reads SGHTS; CDR2 reads YDEGEE. There are 14 residues in the CDR3. The CDR3 nucleotides read TGTGCCAGCAGCTTGTACAGGGGGAGGGACGAGCAGTACTTC. Protein: CASSLYRGRDEQYF.

This clone appeared a single time. The gene calls are TRBV6-5 and TRBJ1-1, with a weak D call TRBD1 (5 bases). Trimming cost V 4 bases and J 3 bases, with 15 bases left between them. There are 15 residues in the CDR3. Germline CDR1 reads MNHEY; CDR2 reads SVGAGI. The CDR3 loop reads CASSFIQRQHTEAFF. DNA for the CDR3: TGTGCCAGCAGTTTTATTCAGCGACAGCACACTGAAGCTTTCTTT.

This clone has only a few counts. The chain has TRBV6-1 and TRBJ1-5; D perhaps matches TRBD1 (6 bases). This CDR3 is built from 13 residues. Germline V CDR1 and CDR2: MNHNS, SASEGT. V lost 9 bases, J lost 5 bases, and 14 bases lay in between. The CDR3 loop reads CASTSGDHQPQHF. The CDR3 region has the DNA TGTGCCAGTACCTCAGGGGACCATCAGCCCCAGCATTTT.

V and J are TRBV20-1 and TRBJ1-1, with D unclear. Trimming pared 6 bases from V and 8 bases from J, leaving 13 bases between. The CDR3 runs to 11 residues. Germline lookup yields CDR1 DFQATT and CDR2 SNEGSKA (reference sequence). CDR3 sequence (DNA): TGCAGTGCCTTCCTTGGGCAGGAAGCTTTCTTT. It codes for CSAFLGQEAFF.

CDR3 residues: CASSYSSYWHEQYF. The CDR3 DNA follows: TGTGCCAGCAGTTACTCAAGTTATTGGCACGAGCAGTACTTC. The chain recombines TRBV6-5 with TRBJ2-7; D not certain. The CDR3 runs 14 residues. Trimming shortened V by 0 bases and J by 5 bases, and 11 bases separated the two germline ends. CDR1 is MNHEY and CDR2 is SVGAGI in the germline V gene.

The rearrangement uses TRBV5-6 and TRBJ1-2; D unresolved. The CDR3 runs 15 residues. CDR1 and CDR2 from the germline V gene are SGHDT and YYEEEE. Trimming removed 1 base at V and 8 bases at J, with 18 bases between. CDR3: CASSLNRRERGGYTF. The CDR3 DNA is TGTGCCAGCAGCTTGAATCGCCGGGAACGTGGGGGCTACACCTTC. Full variable domain (rest looked up from reference TRBV5-6 and TRBJ1-2): DAGVTQSPTHLIKTRGQQVTLRCSPKSGHDTVSWYQQALGQGPQFIFQYYEEEERQRGNFPDRFSGHQFPNYSSELNVNALLLGDSALYLCASSLNRRERGGYTFGSGTRLTVV.

V gene TRBV2 combines with J gene TRBJ2-2; 8 nucleotides line up with TRBD1. CDR1 and CDR2 from the germline V gene are SNHLY and FYNNEI. V dropped 6 bases and J dropped 6; count of bases not matched to a gene: 3. The CDR3 consists of 13 residues. The CDR3 sequence is CASRTQGAGELFF. In DNA form, the CDR3 reads TGTGCCAGCAGGACACAGGGGGCCGGGGAGCTGTTTTTT.

The V gene is TRBV4-3, the J gene TRBJ2-5; D not resolved. Germline CDR1 LGHNA, CDR2 YSLEER. The germline V and J ends were trimmed by 0 bases and 2 bases, with 10 bases remaining between them. This CDR3 is 15 amino acids long. The CDR3 protein is CASSQETEAQETQYF. The CDR3 DNA follows: TGCGCCAGCAGCCAAGAAACAGAAGCACAAGAGACCCAGTACTTC.

The chain couples TRBV20-1 to TRBJ2-3; perhaps TRBD1 as D (5 bases). The CDR3 loop spans 11 amino acids. Germline CDR1 is DFQATT and CDR2 is SNEGSKA (reference sequence). V lost 7 bases to trimming and J lost 8 bases, with 13 bases between them. The CDR3 loop is CSVRVPGTQYF. The CDR3 nucleotides are TGCAGTGTCAGGGTACCCGGTACGCAGTATTTT.

V gene TRBV19 combines with J gene TRBJ2-1; D unresolved. The CDR3 spans 12 residues. CDR1 and CDR2 from the germline V gene are LNHDA and SQIVND (reference sequence). The V end was cut by 4 bases, the J end by 4 bases, with 5 bases between. Here the CDR3 reads CASSKIYNEQFF. Here the CDR3 DNA reads TGTGCCAGTAGTAAAATATACAATGAGCAGTTCTTC.

V and J are TRBV19 and TRBJ1-1; TRBD1 aligns across 7 bases. V lost 3 bases, J lost 0 bases, and 4 bases stayed unmatched. There are 15 residues in the CDR3. From germline, CDR1 is LNHDA and CDR2 SQIVND (reference sequence). CDR3 residues: CASSIGTVMNTEAFF. The CDR3 nucleotides read TGTGCCAGTAGTATTGGGACAGTCATGAACACTGAAGCTTTCTTT.